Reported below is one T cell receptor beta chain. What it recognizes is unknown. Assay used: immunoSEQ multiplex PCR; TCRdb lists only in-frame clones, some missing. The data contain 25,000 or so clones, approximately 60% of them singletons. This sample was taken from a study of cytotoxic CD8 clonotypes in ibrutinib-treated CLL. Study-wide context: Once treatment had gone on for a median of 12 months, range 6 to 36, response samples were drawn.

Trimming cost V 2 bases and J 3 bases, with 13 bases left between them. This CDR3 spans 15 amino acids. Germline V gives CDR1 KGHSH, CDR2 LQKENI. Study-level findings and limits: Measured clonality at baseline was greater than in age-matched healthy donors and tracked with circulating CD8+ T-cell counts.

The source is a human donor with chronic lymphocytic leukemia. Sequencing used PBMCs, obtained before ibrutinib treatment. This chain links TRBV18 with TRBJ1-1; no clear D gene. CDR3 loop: CASSPNAGGDTEAFF. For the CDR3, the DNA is TGTGCCAGCTCACCAAACGCCGGTGGGGACACTGAAGCTTTCTTT. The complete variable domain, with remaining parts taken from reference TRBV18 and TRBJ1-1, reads NAGVMQNPRHLVRRRGQEARLRCSPMKGHSHVYWYRQLPEEGLKFMVYLQKENIIDESGMPKERFSAEFPKEGPSILRIQQVVRGDSAAYFCASSPNAGGDTEAFFGQGTRLTVV.